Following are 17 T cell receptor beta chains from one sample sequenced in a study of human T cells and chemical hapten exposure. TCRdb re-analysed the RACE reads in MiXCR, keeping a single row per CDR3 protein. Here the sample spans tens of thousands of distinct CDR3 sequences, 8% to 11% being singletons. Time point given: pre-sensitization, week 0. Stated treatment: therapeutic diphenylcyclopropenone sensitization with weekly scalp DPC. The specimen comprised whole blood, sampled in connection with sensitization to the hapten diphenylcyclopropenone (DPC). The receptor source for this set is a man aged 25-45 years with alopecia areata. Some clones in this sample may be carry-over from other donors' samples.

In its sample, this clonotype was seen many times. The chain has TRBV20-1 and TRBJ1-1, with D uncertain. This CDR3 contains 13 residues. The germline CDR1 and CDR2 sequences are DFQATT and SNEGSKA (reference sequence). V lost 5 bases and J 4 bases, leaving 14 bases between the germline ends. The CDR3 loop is CSASLIQSTEAFF. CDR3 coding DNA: TGCAGTGCTTCTCTCATACAGAGCACTGAAGCTTTCTTT.

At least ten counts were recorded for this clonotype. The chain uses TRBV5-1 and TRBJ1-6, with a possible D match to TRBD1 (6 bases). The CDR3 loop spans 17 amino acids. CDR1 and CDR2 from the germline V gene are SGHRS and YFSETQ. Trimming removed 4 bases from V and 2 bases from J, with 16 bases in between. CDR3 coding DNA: TGCGCCAGCAGCAGAATCGGACAGATCGCCTATAATTCACCCCTCCACTTT. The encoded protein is CASSRIGQIAYNSPLHF.

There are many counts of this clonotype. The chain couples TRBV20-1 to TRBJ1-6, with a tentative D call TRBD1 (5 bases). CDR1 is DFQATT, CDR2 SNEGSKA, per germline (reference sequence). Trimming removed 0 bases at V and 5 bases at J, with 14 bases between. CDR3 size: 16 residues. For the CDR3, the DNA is TGCAGTGCTAGAGATGCCCGGGACGCTAATAATTCACCCCTCCACTTT. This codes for CSARDARDANNSPLHF.

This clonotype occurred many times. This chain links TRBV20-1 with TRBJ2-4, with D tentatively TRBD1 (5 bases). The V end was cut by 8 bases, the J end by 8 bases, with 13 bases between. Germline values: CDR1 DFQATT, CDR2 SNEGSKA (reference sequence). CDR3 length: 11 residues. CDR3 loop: CSRSLGHIQYF. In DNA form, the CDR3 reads TGCAGTCGGTCATTGGGGCACATTCAGTACTTC.

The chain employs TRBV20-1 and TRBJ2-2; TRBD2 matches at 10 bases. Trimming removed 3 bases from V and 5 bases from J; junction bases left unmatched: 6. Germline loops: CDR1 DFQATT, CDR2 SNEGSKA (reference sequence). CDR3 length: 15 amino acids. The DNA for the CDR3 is TGCAGTGCTAGGGAAGCGGGAGGGCGAACCGGGGAGCTGTTTTTT. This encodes CSAREAGGRTGELFF.

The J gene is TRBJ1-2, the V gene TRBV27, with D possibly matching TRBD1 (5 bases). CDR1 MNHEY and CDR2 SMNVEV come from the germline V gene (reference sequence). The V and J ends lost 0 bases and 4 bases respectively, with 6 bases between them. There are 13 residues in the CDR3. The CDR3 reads CASSLSGGYGYTF. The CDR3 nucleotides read TGTGCCAGCAGTTTATCGGGGGGCTATGGCTACACCTTC.

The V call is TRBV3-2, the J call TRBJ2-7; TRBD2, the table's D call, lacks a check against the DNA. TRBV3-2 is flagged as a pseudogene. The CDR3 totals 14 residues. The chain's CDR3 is CASRTAGEVHEQYV. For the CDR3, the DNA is TGTGCCAGCAGGACAGCGGGAGAGGTCCACGAGCAGTACGTC.

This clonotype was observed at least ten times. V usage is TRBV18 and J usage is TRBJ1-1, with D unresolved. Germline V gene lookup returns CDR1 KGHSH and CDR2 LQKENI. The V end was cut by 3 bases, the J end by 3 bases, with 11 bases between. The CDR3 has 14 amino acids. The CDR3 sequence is CASSPMESDTEAFF. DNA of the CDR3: TGTGCCAGCTCACCGATGGAATCGGACACTGAAGCTTTCTTT.

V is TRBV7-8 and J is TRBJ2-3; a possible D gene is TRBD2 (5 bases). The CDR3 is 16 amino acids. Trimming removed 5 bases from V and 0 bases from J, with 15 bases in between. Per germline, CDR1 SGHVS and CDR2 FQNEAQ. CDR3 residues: CASSLQIWTSTDTQYF. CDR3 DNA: TGTGCCAGCAGCCTACAGATTTGGACTAGCACAGATACGCAGTATTTT.

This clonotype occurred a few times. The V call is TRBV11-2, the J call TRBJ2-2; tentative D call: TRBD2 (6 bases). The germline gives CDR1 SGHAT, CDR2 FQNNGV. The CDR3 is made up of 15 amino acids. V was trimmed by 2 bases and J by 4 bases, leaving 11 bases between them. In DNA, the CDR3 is TGTGCCAGCAGCTTAAGCGGGCAGAGCACCGGGGAGCTGTTTTTT. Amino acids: CASSLSGQSTGELFF. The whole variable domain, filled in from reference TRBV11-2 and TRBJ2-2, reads EAGVAQSPRYKIIEKRQSVAFWCNPISGHATLYWYQQILGQGPKLLIQFQNNGVVDDSQLPKDRFSAERLKGVDSTLKIQPAKLEDSAVYLCASSLSGQSTGELFFGEGSRLTVL.

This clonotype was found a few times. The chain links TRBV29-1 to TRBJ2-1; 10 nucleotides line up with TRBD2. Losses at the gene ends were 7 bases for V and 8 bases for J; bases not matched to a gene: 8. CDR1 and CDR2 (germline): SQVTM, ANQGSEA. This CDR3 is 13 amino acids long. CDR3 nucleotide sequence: TGCAGCGGCACGACTAGCGGGTGGTATGAGCAGTTCTTC. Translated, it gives CSGTTSGWYEQFF.

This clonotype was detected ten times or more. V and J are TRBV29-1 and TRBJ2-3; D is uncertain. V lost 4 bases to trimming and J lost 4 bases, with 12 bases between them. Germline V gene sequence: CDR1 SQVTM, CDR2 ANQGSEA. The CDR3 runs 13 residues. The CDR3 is CSVADPGADTQYF. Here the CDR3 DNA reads TGCAGCGTTGCGGACCCGGGCGCAGATACGCAGTATTTT.

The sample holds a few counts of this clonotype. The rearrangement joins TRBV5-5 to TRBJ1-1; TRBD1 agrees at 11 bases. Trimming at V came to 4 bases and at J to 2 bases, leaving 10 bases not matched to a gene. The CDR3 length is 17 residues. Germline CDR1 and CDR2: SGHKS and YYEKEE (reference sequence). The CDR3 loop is CASSPFFGTGGNTEAFF. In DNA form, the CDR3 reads TGTGCCAGCAGCCCCTTTTTTGGGACAGGGGGAAACACTGAAGCTTTCTTT. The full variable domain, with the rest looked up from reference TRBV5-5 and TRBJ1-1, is DAGVTQSPTHLIKTRGQQVTLRCSPISGHKSVSWYQQVLGQGPQFIFQYYEKEERGRGNFPDRFSARQFPNYSSELNVNALLLGDSALYLCASSPFFGTGGNTEAFFGQGTRLTVV.

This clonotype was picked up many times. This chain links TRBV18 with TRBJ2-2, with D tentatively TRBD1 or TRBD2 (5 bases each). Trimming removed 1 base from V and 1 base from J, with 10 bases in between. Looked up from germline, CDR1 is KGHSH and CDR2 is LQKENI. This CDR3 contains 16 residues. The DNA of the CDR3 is TGTGCCAGCTCACCACTTGCAGGGAGGAACACCGGGGAGCTGTTTTTT. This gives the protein CASSPLAGRNTGELFF.

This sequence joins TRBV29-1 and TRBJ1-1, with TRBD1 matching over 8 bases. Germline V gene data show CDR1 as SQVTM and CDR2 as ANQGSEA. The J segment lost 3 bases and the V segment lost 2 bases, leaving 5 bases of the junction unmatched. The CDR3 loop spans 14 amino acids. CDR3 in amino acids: CSVERGQGYTEAFF. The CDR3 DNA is TGCAGCGTTGAACGCGGACAGGGCTACACTGAAGCTTTCTTT.

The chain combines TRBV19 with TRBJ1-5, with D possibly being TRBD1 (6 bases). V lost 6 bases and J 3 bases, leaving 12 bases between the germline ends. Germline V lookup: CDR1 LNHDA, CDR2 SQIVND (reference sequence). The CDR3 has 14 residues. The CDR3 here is CASRVDSHNQPQHF. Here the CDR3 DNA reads TGTGCCAGTAGGGTGGACAGCCACAATCAGCCCCAGCATTTT. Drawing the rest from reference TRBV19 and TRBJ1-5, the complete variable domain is DGGITQSPKYLFRKEGQNVTLSCEQNLNHDAMYWYRQDPGQGLRLIYYSQIVNDFQKGDIAEGYSVSREKKESFPLTVTSAQKNPTAFYLCASRVDSHNQPQHFGDGTRLSIL.

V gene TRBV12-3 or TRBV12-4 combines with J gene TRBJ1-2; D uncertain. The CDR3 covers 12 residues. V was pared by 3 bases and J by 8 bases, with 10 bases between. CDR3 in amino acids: CASSFEGDGYTF. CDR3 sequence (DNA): TGTGCCAGCAGTTTTGAGGGTGACGGCTACACCTTC.